Each of the 26 T cell receptor beta chains below was sequenced from the same sample in a study of cytomegalovirus exposure and HLA in healthy donors. 60 Vbeta and 13 Jbeta primers were used in PCR. Sequencing used immunoSEQ multiplex PCR; TCRdb keeps in-frame clones, though not all of them. In the table there are under 200,000 clones, around 75% of which are singletons. The sequencing sample was made of PBMCs. These TCRs come from a woman in her 30s in good health and CMV-seropositive.

In this sample, this clone turned up a few times. This sequence joins TRBV2 and TRBJ1-2; D unclear. The V gene's germline CDR1 is SNHLY and CDR2 FYNNEI. V was trimmed by 2 bases and J by 9 bases, leaving 10 bases between them. The CDR3 consists of 12 residues. Here the CDR3 reads CASSETVVRYTF. The CDR3, as DNA: TGTGCCAGCAGTGAAACTGTTGTACGCTACACCTTC.

This clone was observed a handful of times. The genes are TRBV5-4 and TRBJ2-6, with unresolved D. The CDR3 is made up of 16 amino acids. CDR1 is SGHNT and CDR2 is YYREEE in the germline V gene (reference sequence). Between the trimmed V and J ends, which lost 4 bases and 0 bases, there was a span of 11 bases. CDR3 amino acids: CASSRQLSSGANVLTF. The DNA for the CDR3 is TGTGCCAGCAGCCGTCAACTTAGCTCTGGGGCCAACGTCCTGACTTTC.

The chain couples TRBV5-1 to TRBJ2-7; TRBD2 agrees at 7 bases. Germline trimming cut 7 bases from V and 2 bases from J; bases unmatched to any gene: 9. The CDR3 is 14 residues long. Germline V gene data show CDR1 as SGHRS and CDR2 as YFSETQ. This CDR3 is CASSTAGAPYEQYF. In DNA, the CDR3 is TGCGCCAGCTCCACCGCGGGAGCGCCCTACGAGCAGTACTTC.

The CDR3: CASSLPPGLAGEREEQYF. The CDR3 coding sequence is TGTGCCAGCAGCTTACCTCCGGGACTAGCGGGGGAAAGGGAAGAGCAGTACTTC. The chain has TRBV7-9 and TRBJ2-7; 14 nucleotides agree with TRBD2. The germline gives CDR1 SEHNR, CDR2 FQNEAQ (reference sequence). After removal of 2 bases from V and 7 bases from J, the junction contained 13 bases not matched to a gene. The CDR3 covers 18 residues.

The chain joins TRBV10-3 to TRBJ2-7; the match to TRBD2 covers 9 bases. J was trimmed by 7 bases and V by 6 bases; bases with no gene match: 7. The CDR3 has 13 amino acids. Germline loops: CDR1 ENHRY, CDR2 SYGVKD. The CDR3 is CAIRGTSFGEQYF. In DNA, the CDR3 is TGTGCCATCAGAGGGACTAGCTTCGGGGAGCAGTACTTC.

This clone was detected only once. Without the conserved terminal phenylalanine or tryptophan, this CDR3 likely stems from a read error. The chain is built from TRBV5-1 and TRBJ1-1; tentative D call: TRBD1 (6 bases). The germline gives CDR1 SGHRS, CDR2 YFSETQ. CDR3 length: 15 residues. Trimming left V 1 base short and J 4 bases short, with 14 bases between. This chain's CDR3 is CASSLYTQGTTEAFL. CDR3 DNA: TGCGCCAGCAGCTTGTATACGCAGGGGACCACTGAAGCTTTCCTT.

V gene TRBV28 combines with J gene TRBJ1-2; TRBD1 is a possible D gene (5 bases). The CDR3 sequence is 13 residues long. Trimming took 3 bases from V and 7 from J, leaving 12 bases between them. Germline lookup yields CDR1 MDHEN and CDR2 SYDVKM. The CDR3 region is CASSFSLGVGYTF. CDR3 DNA sequence: TGTGCCAGCAGTTTTAGTCTAGGGGTTGGCTACACCTTC.

V and J are TRBV6-1 and TRBJ1-1; D unclear. CDR1 and CDR2 from the germline V gene are MNHNS and SASEGT. The CDR3 is 10 residues long. V lost 6 bases to trimming and J lost 8 bases, with 7 bases between them. The CDR3 region is CASRVTEAFF. CDR3 DNA: TGTGCCAGCAGAGTGACAGAAGCTTTCTTT.

The chain links TRBV21-1 to TRBJ2-6; the D call TRBD1 from the table was never checked on the DNA. TRBV21-1 is a pseudogene segment. The CDR3 covers 23 residues. The CDR3: CASSAFVTNRDREFFTGANVLTF. In DNA, the CDR3 is TGTGCCAGCAGCGCGTTCGTGACCAACCGGGACAGGGAGTTTTTCACTGGGGCCAACGTCCTGACTTTC.

The genes are TRBV2 and TRBJ2-7, with a weak D call TRBD2 (5 bases). Per the germline V gene, CDR1 is SNHLY and CDR2 is FYNNEI. CDR3 size: 14 residues. Between the trimmed V and J ends, which lost 2 bases and 2 bases, there was a span of 10 bases. In DNA form, the CDR3 reads TGTGCCAGCAGTGAATTCCCGCGGGCCTACGAGCAGTACTTC. Translated, it gives CASSEFPRAYEQYF.

The V and J genes are TRBV6-5 and TRBJ1-3; 7 nucleotides align to TRBD1. The CDR3 sequence is 15 residues long. Germline V gene data show CDR1 as MNHEY and CDR2 as SVGAGI. V dropped 5 bases and J dropped 4; count of bases not matched to a gene: 8. CDR3 in DNA: TGTGCCAGCAGTACAGGACAGGTCGGAGGAAACACCATATATTTT. It specifies CASSTGQVGGNTIYF.

This clone turned up a few times. This sequence joins TRBV19 and TRBJ2-7; 11 nucleotides align to TRBD1. Trimming took 4 bases from V and 5 from J; bases not matched to a gene: 7. CDR1 is LNHDA and CDR2 is SQIVND in the germline V gene (reference sequence). This CDR3 spans 15 amino acids. The CDR3 region is CASSTPGQGGHEQYF. In DNA form, the CDR3 reads TGTGCCAGTAGTACCCCGGGACAGGGGGGCCACGAGCAGTACTTC.

This clone came up a few times. The chain carries TRBV18 and TRBJ1-3, with 7 bases lining up with TRBD1. V gave up 3 bases and J gave up 0 bases; unmatched junction bases: 8. The CDR3 loop spans 17 amino acids. Germline V CDR1 and CDR2: KGHSH, LQKENI. In nucleotides, the CDR3 is TGTGCCAGCTCACCTATCGGACAGGTCAGCTCTGGAAACACCATATATTTT. It is translated as CASSPIGQVSSGNTIYF.

This clone came up a few times. CDR3 sequence reads: CATSPVVQGHGYTF. For the CDR3, the DNA is TGTGCCACCAGCCCGGTGGTCCAGGGCCACGGCTACACCTTC. The chain employs TRBV15 and TRBJ1-2; a weak D match, TRBD1 (5 bases). The CDR3 length is 14 residues. In germline, CDR1 is LNHNV, CDR2 YYDKDF (reference sequence). Trimming left V 5 bases short and J 8 bases short, with 18 bases between.

The J gene is TRBJ2-1, the V gene TRBV15; D is possibly TRBD2 (6 bases). In germline, CDR1 is LNHNV, CDR2 YYDKDF (reference sequence). The CDR3 consists of 15 residues. Trimming removed 0 bases at V and 3 bases at J, with 9 bases between. The CDR3 reads CATSRDRGGYNEQFF. The CDR3 DNA is TGTGCCACCAGCAGAGATCGGGGAGGCTACAATGAGCAGTTCTTC.

The V call is TRBV21-1, the J call TRBJ2-1; TRBD2, the table's D call, was not compared with the DNA. TRBV21-1 is flagged as a pseudogene. The length of the CDR3 is 14 residues. CDR3 DNA: TGTGCCAGAATCACCCCCCTGCGTGACAATGAGCAGTTCTTC. Protein sequence: CARITPLRDNEQFF.

This clone came up a few times. V gene TRBV10-1 combines with J gene TRBJ2-7; D is ambiguous. The CDR3 contains 12 residues. Germline V lookup: CDR1 WNHNN, CDR2 SYGVQD (reference sequence). V lost 5 bases and J 6 bases, leaving 11 bases between the germline ends. CDR3 amino acids: CASSLPNSEQYF. The DNA for the CDR3 is TGCGCCAGCAGTCTACCGAATTCCGAGCAGTACTTC.

The gene calls are TRBV2 and TRBJ1-1, with D unclear. The CDR3 consists of 12 residues. The V end lost 7 bases, the J end lost 3 bases, and 9 bases lay between the germline ends. CDR1 SNHLY and CDR2 FYNNEI come from the germline V gene. The CDR3 loop is CASTQVDTEAFF. The DNA for the CDR3 is TGTGCCAGCACTCAGGTCGACACTGAAGCTTTCTTT.

The chain recombines TRBV29-1 with TRBJ2-1; 9 nucleotides line up with TRBD2. This CDR3 has 16 amino acids. Germline-derived CDR1 and CDR2 are SQVTM and ANQGSEA. The V segment lost 2 bases and the J segment 8 bases; nucleotides outside the gene matches: 13. The CDR3: CSVELGSGGPMYEQFF. The DNA of the CDR3 is TGCAGCGTTGAATTGGGTAGCGGGGGCCCTATGTATGAGCAGTTCTTC.

V is TRBV18 and J is TRBJ2-7, with 10 bases fitting TRBD2. CDR1 KGHSH and CDR2 LQKENI come from the germline V gene. The CDR3 totals 16 residues. After removal of 3 bases from V and 1 base from J, the junction contained 6 bases not matched to a gene. CDR3 coding DNA: TGTGCCAGCTCACCCTCTAGCGGGGGACATTCCTACGAGCAGTACTTC. Amino acid sequence: CASSPSSGGHSYEQYF. The full variable domain, in which reference TRBV18 and TRBJ2-7 provide the parts outside the CDR3, is NAGVMQNPRHLVRRRGQEARLRCSPMKGHSHVYWYRQLPEEGLKFMVYLQKENIIDESGMPKERFSAEFPKEGPSILRIQQVVRGDSAAYFCASSPSSGGHSYEQYFGPGTRLTVT.

This clone was recorded many times. The gene calls are TRBV5-4 and TRBJ1-1, with 7 bases that match TRBD1. The CDR3 totals 15 residues. Germline V CDR1 and CDR2: SGHNT, YYREEE (reference sequence). Trimming at V came to 7 bases and at J to 3 bases, leaving 12 bases not matched to a gene. The CDR3 spells CASYPPGGRDTEAFF. In DNA form, the CDR3 reads TGTGCCAGCTATCCCCCAGGGGGTCGCGACACTGAAGCTTTCTTT.

This chain joins TRBV5-4 and TRBJ1-3, with TRBD1 as a possible D gene (6 bases). CDR1 and CDR2 (germline): SGHNT, YYREEE (reference sequence). This CDR3 is 17 amino acids long. V lost 2 bases to trimming and J lost 0 bases, with 15 bases between them. Written as DNA, the CDR3 is TGTGCCAGCAGCTTAGGGCCGGGACAAGTCTCTGGAAACACCATATATTTT. Protein product: CASSLGPGQVSGNTIYF.

In this sample, this clone turned up once. This rearrangement joins TRBV15 to TRBJ1-2; 7 bases line up with TRBD1. The junction had 8 bases not matched to a gene; V was cut back by 5 bases and J by 5 bases. The CDR3 spans 14 residues. Per the germline V gene, CDR1 is LNHNV and CDR2 is YYDKDF (reference sequence). The CDR3 sequence is CATSGRQGRYGYTF. The CDR3 coding sequence is TGTGCCACCAGCGGTAGACAGGGTCGATATGGCTACACCTTC.

This chain joins TRBV6-5 and TRBJ1-5; 7 positions match TRBD1. Germline trimming cut 2 bases from V and 5 bases from J; bases unmatched to any gene: 6. This CDR3 contains 15 residues. Germline CDR1 and CDR2: MNHEY and SVGAGI. The CDR3 spells CASSYEGGADQPQHF. DNA of the CDR3: TGTGCCAGCAGTTACGAAGGGGGCGCGGATCAGCCCCAGCATTTT.

The chain is built from TRBV27 and TRBJ2-1, with D unclear. Germline CDR1 reads MNHEY; CDR2 reads SMNVEV (reference sequence). Trimming removed 5 bases from V and 2 bases from J, with 16 bases in between. The CDR3 has 16 residues. The chain's CDR3 is CASSRLESGPYNEQFF. The CDR3 DNA follows: TGTGCCAGCAGTCGTCTCGAGTCTGGGCCCTACAATGAGCAGTTCTTC.

The chain has TRBV5-1 and TRBJ2-1; 8 positions match TRBD2. Germline V gene sequence: CDR1 SGHRS, CDR2 YFSETQ. CDR3 length equals 15 residues. V lost 1 base and J lost 7; bases outside the gene matches: 7. In nucleotides, the CDR3 is TGCGCCAGCAGCTTGTTTAGCGGGGAGGGAAATGAGCAGTTCTTC. Protein sequence: CASSLFSGEGNEQFF. The whole variable domain, remainder taken from reference TRBV5-1 and TRBJ2-1, is KAGVTQTPRYLIKTRGQQVTLSCSPISGHRSVSWYQQTPGQGLQFLFEYFSETQRNKGNFPGRFSGRQFSNSRSEMNVSTLELGDSALYLCASSLFSGEGNEQFFGPGTRLTVL.